This TCR beta chain came from a study of cytomegalovirus exposure and HLA in healthy donors. General study points: In vitro testing confirmed a few CMV-associated chains as specific for CMV antigens.

Comments on this clone: The target antigen is unknown.

The CDR3 contains 14 residues. With 0 bases removed from V and 9 bases from J, the gap between germline ends came to 12 bases. The germline V gene encodes CDR1 MNHNY and CDR2 SVGAGI (reference sequence). The PCR contained 60 Vbeta and 13 Jbeta primers. Profiling relied on immunoSEQ multiplex PCR, and the TCRdb table lists in-frame clones only, not all of them. This sample carries roughly 95,000 clones, around three quarters of them seen once, and the ten largest clones take approximately 5%. Source material: PBMCs. This TCR was sampled from a man aged 25 to 40 in good health and CMV-seropositive. The chain uses TRBV6-6 and TRBJ2-1; maybe TRBD2 (5 bases). The CDR3 DNA reads TGTGCCAGCAGTTACTCCGAGGGATTGGGTGAGCAGTTCTTC. Translating gives CASSYSEGLGEQFF.